The rows below give T cell receptor beta chains drawn from one sample of a study of technical replicates of blood from a few donors. Repertoires were generated with immunoSEQ multiplex PCR, while TCRdb's copy carries only in-frame clones and drops some. The sample records 75,000 to 90,000 clones, 92% being singletons. Input material: T cells isolated from PBMCs. These receptors were obtained from a human donor in good health. Both conserved end residues are part of each CDR3. D genes are given only for firm matches. The size of a clone is reported for some rows only, either as once, few or many, or as a class for expanded clones.

d_gene: TRBD1; j_gene: TRBJ1-5; v_gene: TRBV6-4; abundance: NA; CDR3aa: CARPQGAQRQPQHF; CDR3nt: TGTGCCAGACCACAGGGGGCGCAGCGACAGCCCCAGCATTTT
d_gene: NA; j_gene: TRBJ2-2; v_gene: TRBV4-1; abundance: once; CDR3aa: CASSLSGGTGELFF; CDR3nt: TGCGCCAGCAGCCTTTCAGGGGGGACCGGGGAGCTGTTTTTT
d_gene: TRBD1; j_gene: TRBJ1-2; v_gene: TRBV6-5; abundance: once; CDR3aa: CASTKTGGNYGYTF; CDR3nt: TGTGCCAGCACCAAAACAGGGGGCAACTATGGCTACACCTTC
d_gene: NA; j_gene: TRBJ1-4; v_gene: TRBV19; abundance: NA; CDR3aa: CASSPQRGEKLFF; CDR3nt: TGTGCCAGTAGTCCCCAGCGGGGTGAAAAACTGTTTTTT
d_gene: NA; j_gene: TRBJ2-5; v_gene: TRBV19; abundance: NA; CDR3aa: CASSGAGTTWETQYF; CDR3nt: TGTGCCAGTAGTGGGGCGGGGACGACGTGGGAGACCCAGTACTTC
d_gene: NA; j_gene: TRBJ2-7; v_gene: TRBV6-5; abundance: NA; CDR3aa: CASSYIRSRVPYEQYF; CDR3nt: TGTGCCAGCAGTTACATTCGGTCGAGGGTCCCCTACGAGCAGTACTTC
d_gene: TRBD2; j_gene: TRBJ2-1; v_gene: TRBV7-3; abundance: NA; CDR3aa: CASSLDPGLASNEQFF; CDR3nt: TGTGCCAGCAGCTTGGACCCGGGACTAGCGTCGAATGAGCAGTTCTTC
d_gene: NA; j_gene: TRBJ1-4; v_gene: TRBV4-1; abundance: NA; CDR3aa: CASKLATNEKLFF; CDR3nt: TGCGCCAGCAAATTAGCAACTAATGAAAAACTGTTTTTT
d_gene: TRBD2; j_gene: TRBJ2-1; v_gene: TRBV7-3; abundance: NA; CDR3aa: CASSSKGLAGGPEQFF; CDR3nt: TGTGCCAGCAGCTCTAAAGGACTAGCGGGAGGTCCTGAGCAGTTCTTC
d_gene: NA; j_gene: TRBJ2-3; v_gene: TRBV2; abundance: NA; CDR3aa: CASSDVRLSTDTQYF; CDR3nt: TGTGCCAGCAGTGATGTGCGTCTATCCACAGATACGCAGTATTTT
d_gene: NA; j_gene: TRBJ2-7; v_gene: TRBV11-2; abundance: NA; CDR3aa: CASSFQGSAYEQYF; CDR3nt: TGTGCCAGCAGCTTTCAGGGTTCAGCCTACGAGCAGTACTTC
d_gene: NA; j_gene: TRBJ1-2; v_gene: TRBV29-1; abundance: NA; CDR3aa: CSVEDQGFYGYTF; CDR3nt: TGCAGCGTTGAAGATCAGGGGTTCTATGGCTACACCTTC
d_gene: NA; j_gene: TRBJ2-3; v_gene: TRBV6-1; abundance: NA; CDR3aa: CASSGYSTDTQYF; CDR3nt: TGTGCCAGCAGCGGGTACAGCACAGATACGCAGTATTTT
d_gene: TRBD1; j_gene: TRBJ1-2; v_gene: TRBV27; abundance: NA; CDR3aa: CASRGSGGRNYGYTF; CDR3nt: TGTGCCAGCAGGGGTTCAGGGGGCCGGAACTATGGCTACACCTTC
d_gene: TRBD1; j_gene: TRBJ2-1; v_gene: TRBV16; abundance: NA; CDR3aa: CASSQWNRGGEQFF; CDR3nt: TGTGCCAGCAGCCAATGGAACAGGGGTGGTGAGCAGTTCTTC
d_gene: NA; j_gene: TRBJ1-1; v_gene: TRBV4-1; abundance: NA; CDR3aa: CASSDGGLGAEAFF; CDR3nt: TGCGCCAGCAGCGACGGGGGGTTAGGAGCTGAAGCTTTCTTT
d_gene: TRBD2; j_gene: TRBJ2-1; v_gene: TRBV9; abundance: NA; CDR3aa: CASSARGTSGIYNEQFF; CDR3nt: TGTGCCAGCAGCGCCAGAGGGACTAGCGGGATTTACAATGAGCAGTTCTTC
d_gene: NA; j_gene: TRBJ1-5; v_gene: TRBV21-1; abundance: NA; CDR3aa: CASSKDLKGQGGQPQHF; CDR3nt: TGTGCCAGCAGCAAAGACCTGAAGGGACAGGGAGGTCAGCCCCAGCATTTT
d_gene: NA; j_gene: TRBJ1-2; v_gene: TRBV11-2; abundance: NA; CDR3aa: CASSLVPGSDGYTF; CDR3nt: TGTGCCAGCAGCTTAGTTCCCGGTTCGGATGGCTACACCTTC
d_gene: NA; j_gene: TRBJ1-3; v_gene: TRBV11-3; abundance: NA; CDR3aa: CASSLSTGPSISGNTIYF; CDR3nt: TGTGCCAGCAGCTTGAGTACAGGGCCTTCAATCTCTGGAAACACCATATATTTT
d_gene: NA; j_gene: TRBJ2-3; v_gene: TRBV7-3; abundance: NA; CDR3aa: CASSVSTDTQYF; CDR3nt: TGTGCCAGCAGCGTATCCACAGATACGCAGTATTTT
d_gene: TRBD1; j_gene: TRBJ1-3; v_gene: TRBV6-6; abundance: NA; CDR3aa: CASSRSTGAGNTIYF; CDR3nt: TGTGCCAGCAGTCGGAGCACAGGGGCTGGAAACACCATATATTTT
d_gene: NA; j_gene: TRBJ2-1; v_gene: TRBV6-5; abundance: NA; CDR3aa: CASSSGLASSNEQFF; CDR3nt: TGTGCCAGCAGTTCGGGTCTAGCATCTAGTAATGAGCAGTTCTTC
d_gene: NA; j_gene: TRBJ2-1; v_gene: TRBV21-1; abundance: NA; CDR3aa: CAMQQGAENEQFF; CDR3nt: TGTGCCATGCAACAGGGGGCGGAAAATGAGCAGTTCTTC
d_gene: TRBD1; j_gene: TRBJ1-1; v_gene: TRBV30; abundance: few; CDR3aa: CAWSVAGTGVYTEAFF; CDR3nt: TGTGCCTGGAGTGTCGCCGGGACAGGGGTCTACACTGAAGCTTTCTTT
d_gene: TRBD1; j_gene: TRBJ1-2; v_gene: TRBV19; abundance: NA; CDR3aa: CASSIADRDYGYTF; CDR3nt: TGTGCCAGTAGTATCGCGGACAGGGACTATGGCTACACCTTC
d_gene: TRBD1; j_gene: TRBJ2-7; v_gene: TRBV27; abundance: NA; CDR3aa: CASSSPGTGQVEQYF; CDR3nt: TGTGCCAGCAGTTCGCCCGGGACAGGGCAAGTCGAGCAGTACTTC
d_gene: NA; j_gene: TRBJ1-1; v_gene: TRBV6-6; abundance: few; CDR3aa: CASSFLSREAEAFF; CDR3nt: TGTGCCAGCAGTTTTCTCTCTAGAGAAGCTGAAGCTTTCTTT
d_gene: TRBD2; j_gene: TRBJ2-7; v_gene: TRBV19; abundance: NA; CDR3aa: CASSLTSGRKNEQYF; CDR3nt: TGTGCCAGTAGTTTGACTAGCGGGAGAAAAAACGAGCAGTACTTC
d_gene: TRBD2; j_gene: TRBJ2-7; v_gene: TRBV25-1; abundance: NA; CDR3aa: CAARGEYAYEQYF; CDR3nt: TGTGCCGCACGGGGGGAATATGCCTACGAGCAGTACTTC
d_gene: NA; j_gene: TRBJ2-4; v_gene: TRBV7-9; abundance: NA; CDR3aa: CASSPGLAKNIQYF; CDR3nt: TGTGCCAGCAGCCCCGGACTAGCCAAAAACATTCAGTACTTC
d_gene: NA; j_gene: TRBJ1-5; v_gene: TRBV19; abundance: NA; CDR3aa: CASTHTQGSWQPQHF; CDR3nt: TGTGCCAGTACTCATACTCAGGGTTCGTGGCAGCCCCAGCATTTT
d_gene: TRBD1; j_gene: TRBJ1-1; v_gene: TRBV18; abundance: NA; CDR3aa: CASRGQGIKRPRNTEAFF; CDR3nt: TGTGCCAGCAGGGGACAGGGGATTAAAAGACCCCGGAACACTGAAGCTTTCTTT
d_gene: TRBD1; j_gene: TRBJ1-2; v_gene: TRBV6-1; abundance: NA; CDR3aa: CASSDDRGLGGYTF; CDR3nt: TGTGCCAGCAGTGACGACAGGGGGCTGGGAGGCTACACCTTC
d_gene: NA; j_gene: TRBJ1-2; v_gene: TRBV9; abundance: NA; CDR3aa: CASSVDINNYGYTF; CDR3nt: TGTGCCAGCAGCGTAGACATCAACAACTATGGCTACACCTTC
d_gene: NA; j_gene: TRBJ2-1; v_gene: TRBV11-2; abundance: NA; CDR3aa: CASSLDSTGSFNEQFF; CDR3nt: TGTGCCAGCAGCTTAGATTCAACGGGGTCCTTCAATGAGCAGTTCTTC
d_gene: TRBD2; j_gene: TRBJ2-2; v_gene: TRBV5-1; abundance: once; CDR3aa: CASSREGLANGELFF; CDR3nt: TGCGCCAGCAGCCGGGAGGGACTAGCAAACGGGGAGCTGTTTTTT
d_gene: NA; j_gene: TRBJ1-4; v_gene: TRBV11-2; abundance: NA; CDR3aa: CASSGGRTLVNEKLFF; CDR3nt: TGTGCCAGCAGCGGTGGAAGGACTTTAGTTAATGAAAAACTGTTTTTT